Described below is a single TCR beta chain sequence and its context. Which antigen it targets is not known. Qualities for individual bases were not recorded, and no much larger clone is one base off. These data belong to a study of cytomegalovirus exposure and HLA in healthy donors (TCRdb year 2017). The study in broad terms: According to an earlier analysis of several hundred of the donors, some 180 million T cells yielded 90 million to 130 million unique TCR beta sequences and 276 Gb of sequence data. The study used immunosequencing to profile the T cell repertoires of 670 or so subjects and linked those repertoires to cytomegalovirus serostatus. Across 300 to 500 genotyped donors of the cohort, an average of approximately 240,000 unique TCR beta nucleotide sequences per donor were sequenced, and roughly 17% of those sequences were non-productive. To decide whether each TCR beta V gene segment behaved as functional or pseudogenic, an earlier analysis of some 570 of the donors relied on high-throughput TCR beta sequencing. All discovery cohort repertoires had been generated on a single sequencing platform. Roughly 300 gigabases of sequencing data and tens of millions of unique TCR sequences were included in an early release covering about 600 HLA-typed donors. Besides the first cohort of more than 650 subjects, a separate validation cohort made up of 120 or so different subjects was used. Typing coverage varied by locus: roughly 629-630 donors for A, B, C, DRB1 and DQB1; roughly 560 for DQA1; some 610 for DPA1; around 450 for DPB1. Donor age, sex, ethnicity and CMV serostatus were collected together with the repertoire data. The aim of the study was to test whether cataloging public T cell receptors could identify signatures of past pathogen exposure. HLA typing included class I and class II loci at four-digit resolution. In a later analysis, previously published TCR beta repertoires from roughly 710 donors were re-analyzed and high-resolution HLA genotyping was added so that TCR occurrence patterns could be studied. A later genetic analysis took genome-wide SNP genotypes for about 55% of the 666 donors and used that subset as a discovery cohort. Several DR-DQ haplotypes were treated as single units for association and clustering because of strong linkage in the cohort. High-throughput TCR immunosequencing, statistical association of individual TCRs with disease status, and machine learning were combined to predict cytomegalovirus infection status. Of the 398 genotyped donors, about 80% fell in the genetic ancestry cluster associated with self-reported Caucasian donors. In the later analysis, no new phenotypic data were used to find candidate immune exposures; instead, reliance was placed on TCR beta sequences and their occurrence across donors.

The cohort was made up of roughly 670 healthy bone marrow donors. At the time of sampling, every cohort member was nominally healthy, though immune exposures that went unrecorded were likely present. The donor was CMV seronegative and was included in the group of several hundred seronegative cohort members. Every donor gave a peripheral blood sample, and the peripheral blood mononuclear cells from that sample were used for TCR beta sequencing. Genomic DNA was extracted from the blood cell samples with the Qiagen DNeasy Blood Extraction Kit. General conclusions and limits of the study: In an earlier analysis of fewer than 700 of the donors, most TCR beta V segments appeared in productive rearrangements about 90% or about 30% of the time, broadly matching IMGT annotations. Some IMGT-functional V segments, including TRBV6-2 and TRBV6-3, could not be told apart with the 87-base-pair reads, so those segments were excluded. A further reported finding was that TCR beta sequences accurately predicted the HLA-A and HLA-B alleles for most subjects in the first cohort. Because some donors lacked HLA typing at each locus, the association tests relied only on the typed subset. In vitro tests confirmed that a few of the cytomegalovirus-associated TCR beta chains recognize cytomegalovirus antigens. In a later analysis, several top co-occurrence clusters were reported to appear linked to parvovirus B19, influenza, CMV and Epstein-Barr virus. Linkage disequilibrium might explain the correlated functional status among segregating V segments, but an unknown experimental factor could not be ruled out. In a later analysis, TCR association rates were found to vary across HLA loci, with the most associated TCRs seen for DRB1 alleles and the fewest for HLA-C alleles. A later analysis found that most CMV-associated TCR beta chains appeared HLA-restricted, with HLA associations seemingly driven largely by CMV exposure. Because counts were too low, 15 to 20 rarely observed V segments, including chromosome 9 orphons, were excluded from the earlier analysis of around 590 of the donors. In the study, approximately 160 TCR beta chains were listed as associated with cytomegalovirus. In a later genetic analysis, fewer N-insertions in productive TCRs were reported among donors in an Asian-associated ancestry cluster than the approximately 710-donor mean. In a later genetic analysis, a missense DCLRE1C variant was associated with V-gene and J-gene trimming of TCR beta chains, and the association was replicated in an independent cohort. Presence/absence analyses assumed roughly uniform sequencing depth across donors, an assumption that may not hold. The classifier was reported to diagnose cytomegalovirus status with high specificity and sensitivity in both the original cohort and the validation cohort. Specific HLA alleles were associated with over 15,000 TCR beta sequences at a false discovery rate of 0.05 in a later analysis. When HLA alleles, especially DR and DQ, strongly co-occurred, attributing TCR associations to individual alleles was difficult. In a later analysis, HLA-associated TCR beta chains were found to be more clonally expanded and to have lower generation probabilities than equally common non-associated chains. The authors suggested that the approach could potentially be extended to other disease states and immunological phenotypes. CMV serostatus was the only immune exposure information available for the cohort. This cohort had only TCR beta chains sequenced, and the lack of alpha or paired-chain data limited which features could be detected. A cluster of highly shared sequence variants was judged likely to represent a technical artifact of the sequencing pipeline. Most TCR sequences were seen in very few donors, while some public TCRs were found in many individuals.

Library preparation employed the immunoSEQ multiplex PCR assay. The multiplex PCR relied on a mix of 60 forward primers for TCR Vbeta segments and 13 reverse primers for TCR Jbeta segments. Amplification of the CDR3 region of rearranged TCR beta genes was performed with a multiplex PCR assay on genomic DNA. On the Illumina HiSeq System, the amplified TCR beta libraries were sequenced as 87-base-pair reads. As for the original processing: A later analysis counted about 80 million unique TCR beta chains across the 500 to 850 repertoires, and around 9.9 million of these chains were shared by at least two donors. Raw reads were error-corrected and collapsed into unique sequences by a nearest-neighbor algorithm in which closely related sequences were merged to remove PCR and sequencing errors. V, D and J gene segments were assigned by aligning CDR3 sequences to IMGT reference sequences. Each retained sequence needed at least a six-nucleotide match to both a V gene segment and a J gene segment. A rearrangement was called productive if the CDR3 had no stop codons and remained in frame with V and J, and every other rearrangement was called non-productive. CDR3 was defined according to IMGT convention as the region running from the second conserved V-encoded cysteine to the conserved J-encoded phenylalanine. The earlier analysis of more than 450 of the donors excluded sequences that lacked an unambiguous match to a single V gene segment. In an earlier analysis of about 590 of the donors, a V segment was called functional when productive rearrangements were above 56.7%, and segregating when the standard deviation between donors exceeded 5%. A statistical classification framework was built for diagnosing cytomegalovirus status from the catalog of TCR beta chain sequences. A later analysis assigned V and J genes by comparing TCR nucleotide sequences with IMGT/GENE-DB human TR gene sequences. A later analysis assigned CDR3 sequences and most-parsimonious VDJ recombination scenarios with the TCRdist pipeline. In a later analysis, each TCR beta chain was defined by its CDR3 amino acid sequence together with its V-gene family, and reads without a unique V-gene family were excluded. To address suspected cross-contamination and a sequencing artifact, a later analysis removed a few hundred highly shared, low-generation-probability nucleotide sequences. A later analysis calculated a clonal expansion index for each public chain from normalized within-repertoire ranks of inferred template counts. Generation probabilities in a later analysis came from a VDJ recombination model fitted to out-of-frame rearrangements, and those results were checked against IGoR. In a later analysis, hypergeometric tests were used to score TCR-TCR, TCR-HLA and TCR-CMV co-occurrence, with a repertoire-size bias correction applied to TCR pairs. A later analysis estimated false discovery rates by permuting HLA or CMV assignments 20 times. In a later analysis, co-occurring TCRs were grouped with DBSCAN, and TCRdist sequence similarity was added when clustering was performed within HLA-allele-positive subsets. Repertoires with fewer than 30,000 or more than 120,000 public chains, plus five repertoires with anomalous nucleotide sharing, were excluded from co-occurrence clustering. Sourced from immuneACCESS, this table was stored by TCRdb with only in-frame sequences that have V and J called. A share of the clones is absent; for the studies checked, an unresolved V gene accounts for under half, and the remainder has no known explanation. V and J calls and clone size follow that table, whereas D and trimming were derived from the DNA. Here the sample has around 170,000 clones; roughly 85% occur a single time. Jointly, the top ten make up roughly 0.64% of the sample.

V is shortened by 6 bases, J by 1 base, and the region joining them spans 10 bases. CDR1 and CDR2, per the germline V gene, are SGHTA and FQGNSA. From cysteine to phenylalanine, the CDR3 is 13 amino acids long. Kept here is only the CDR3 DNA, which spans 39 bases and is read in frame from base 1. The clonotype originates from a woman in her forties in good health and CMV-seronegative. The rearranged segments are TRBV7-2 and TRBJ2-7; the D segment cannot be called with confidence. Specimen: PBMCs. CDR3 region: CASSPLRSYEQYF. Here is the DNA: TGTGCCAGCAGTCCGTTGCGATCCTACGAGCAGTACTTC.